These 10 T cell receptor beta chains came from one sample sequenced in a study of blood T cell repertoires in COVID-19. Measured with immunoSEQ multiplex PCR; TCRdb has only the in-frame clones, and not every one. Altogether 40,000 to 55,000 clones are present, 85% to 90% being singletons, with the ten largest covering over 8.5%. Sequenced: peripheral blood. These receptors all come from a man aged 45-65 years with active COVID-19.

The chain uses TRBV7-9 and TRBJ1-2, with D possibly TRBD1 on 6 matching bases. The CDR3 has 13 residues. Germline values: CDR1 SEHNR, CDR2 FQNEAQ (reference sequence). V was cut by 4 bases and J by 7 bases, with 13 bases left in between. The CDR3 sequence is CASSYVRGAGYTF. CDR3 in DNA: TGTGCCAGCAGCTACGTCAGGGGAGCTGGCTACACCTTC.

This chain uses TRBV5-6 with TRBJ2-7; 7 bases map to TRBD1. The CDR3 spans 14 residues. CDR1 and CDR2 from the germline V gene are SGHDT and YYEEEE. Trimming removed 3 bases from V and 2 bases from J; junction bases left unmatched: 5. Here the CDR3 reads CASSSRTGAYEQYF. For the CDR3, the DNA is TGTGCCAGCAGCTCCAGGACAGGAGCCTACGAGCAGTACTTC.

V usage is TRBV27 and J usage is TRBJ2-3; TRBD2 agrees at 7 bases. Germline trimming cut 2 bases from V and 6 bases from J; bases unmatched to any gene: 5. The CDR3 is 14 residues long. Germline-derived CDR1 and CDR2 are MNHEY and SMNVEV (reference sequence). The CDR3 region is CASSLLAGEDTQYF. The CDR3 DNA is TGTGCCAGCAGTTTACTGGCGGGAGAGGATACGCAGTATTTT.

V is TRBV7-2 and J is TRBJ2-1; D is unresolved. V was cut by 1 base and J by 7 bases, with 8 bases left in between. The CDR3 extends over 13 amino acids. Germline loops: CDR1 SGHTA, CDR2 FQGNSA. The CDR3 bases are TGTGCCAGCAGCTTAGTTCCACAGAATGAGCAGTTCTTC. This gives the protein CASSLVPQNEQFF.

The chain joins TRBV6-5 to TRBJ1-2, with a tentative D call TRBD1 (5 bases). CDR3 length equals 15 residues. The germline gives CDR1 MNHEY, CDR2 SVGAGI. V lost 0 bases, J lost 3 bases, and 11 bases lay in between. CDR3 sequence reads: CASSYSPPGYYGYTF. Written as DNA, the CDR3 is TGTGCCAGCAGTTACTCCCCGCCAGGGTACTATGGCTACACCTTC.

This clone was seen a handful of times. The J gene is TRBJ2-3, the V gene TRBV11-2; 12 bases fit TRBD2. The CDR3 is 16 residues long. V was pared by 3 bases and J by 3 bases, with 4 bases of the junction left unmatched. CDR1 is SGHAT and CDR2 is FQNNGV in the germline V gene. CDR3 sequence reads: CASSFLAGGPTDTQYF. CDR3 nucleotide sequence: TGTGCCAGCAGCTTCCTAGCGGGGGGGCCGACAGATACGCAGTATTTT.

The chain combines TRBV19 with TRBJ2-6; D may be TRBD1 (5 bases). Trimming stripped 3 bases from V and 4 bases from J, with 10 bases between. CDR1 and CDR2 from the germline V gene are LNHDA and SQIVND (reference sequence). This CDR3 region has 15 residues. CDR3 nucleotide sequence: TGTGCCAGTAGTATGGTAGGGGCCGGGGCCAACGTCCTGACTTTC. This translates into CASSMVGAGANVLTF.

This clone was counted a single time. The V call is TRBV25-1, the J call TRBJ2-1; 9 bases fit TRBD2. V lost 4 bases and J lost 6; bases outside the gene matches: 7. CDR1 MGHDK and CDR2 SYGVNS come from the germline V gene. This CDR3 region has 15 residues. The CDR3 here is CASSGYSGSGNEQFF. CDR3 DNA sequence: TGTGCCAGCAGTGGTTATAGCGGGAGCGGCAATGAGCAGTTCTTC.

This chain joins TRBV7-8 and TRBJ1-6, with a weak D call TRBD1 (6 bases). V gave up 1 base and J gave up 7 bases, with 17 bases separating them. The germline CDR1 and CDR2 sequences are SGHVS and FQNEAQ. The CDR3 extends over 17 amino acids. CDR3 region: CASSLVPYRERNSPLHF. CDR3 DNA sequence: TGTGCCAGCAGCTTAGTCCCCTACAGGGAACGGAATTCACCCCTCCACTTT. Variable domain in full (rest from reference TRBV7-8 and TRBJ1-6): GAGVSQSPRYKVAKRGQDVALRCDPISGHVSLFWYQQALGQGPEFLTYFQNEAQLDKSGLPSDRFFAERPEGSVSTLKIQRTQQEDSAVYLCASSLVPYRERNSPLHFGNGTRLTVT.

The rearrangement links TRBV5-4 to TRBJ2-7, with 9 bases aligning to TRBD2. The CDR3 loop spans 16 amino acids. J was trimmed by 5 bases and V by 3 bases; bases with no gene match: 12. The V gene's germline CDR1 is SGHNT and CDR2 YYREEE (reference sequence). The DNA for the CDR3 is TGTGCCAGCAGCTCCCCTTTAGCGGGAGTTACCCACGAGCAGTACTTC. It translates to CASSSPLAGVTHEQYF.